What follows is one T cell receptor (beta chain) and its context. Its antigen remains unknown. The data are from a study of sequential checkpoint blockade in melanoma. As for the study in general: First-line arms were nivolumab then ipilimumab, or the reverse, randomized 1:1. Each arm's sequence ended with maintenance nivolumab. 91 pretreatment tumor DNA samples were TCRβ immunosequenced. Broader study findings: Tumor T-cell fraction and clonality correlated with PD-L1 and CD8+ counts.

Only in-frame clones appear in the TCRdb table, and some are missing; sequencing was by immunoSEQ multiplex PCR. In the table there are 3,500 to 5,000 clones, about a quarter of which are singletons. Germline CDR1 is SGHNT and CDR2 is YENEEA. CDR3 length: 14 residues. The V gene end was trimmed by 3 bases and the J gene end by 2 bases; junction bases not matched to a gene: 3. Treatment in this sample: randomized to nivolumab then ipilimumab (arm A) or the reverse (arm B). The TCR was taken from a human donor with melanoma. The sequences come from tumor tissue (inferred from file names), collected from a patient given nivolumab and ipilimumab in sequence. V gene TRBV11-3 combines with J gene TRBJ2-7; the match to TRBD2 covers 8 bases. The CDR3 here is CASSLAGGAYEQYF. DNA for the CDR3: TGTGCCAGCAGCTTGGCCGGGGGGGCCTACGAGCAGTACTTC.